Listed here is a single T cell receptor beta chain. Its antigen is undetermined. The repertoire was sequenced with immunoSEQ multiplex PCR; TCRdb's copy has only in-frame clones and lacks some. The sample has 150,000 to 200,000 clones, 90% seen once. These data belong to a study of T cell responses to AZD1222 COVID-19 vaccine. Notes on the study in general: Every sample of the repertoires postdated the peak T cell response. Breadth and depth of Spike-specific TCRs rose after two AZD1222 doses.

The ends were cut back, 1 base at V and 1 base at J, with 22 bases in the middle. The CDR3 is made up of 19 amino acids. Germline CDR1 is SGHNT and CDR2 is YENEEA. The specimen comprised peripheral blood, sampled on day 0 of AZD1222 vaccination. This receptor was obtained from an adult in good health. V and J are TRBV11-3 and TRBJ1-1, with TRBD1 as a possible D gene (5 bases). CDR3 loop: CASSLVFPPRGGTNTEAFF. Here the CDR3 DNA reads TGTGCCAGCAGCTTAGTTTTCCCCCCAAGAGGAGGGACGAACACTGAAGCTTTCTTT.